Listed here are 3 T cell receptor beta chains from one sample, sequenced in a study of cytotoxic CD8 clonotypes in ibrutinib-treated CLL. The method was immunoSEQ multiplex PCR; TCRdb's version includes in-frame clones alone and lacks a portion of them. Found here are nearly 100,000 clones, around four fifths of them singletons; the top ten hold 25% to 35%. The input for sequencing was PBMCs, taken after 12 months of ibrutinib treatment. The receptor set was obtained from a human donor with chronic lymphocytic leukemia.

This clone appeared a few times. This chain joins TRBV11-2 and TRBJ2-7, with 8 bases lining up with TRBD2. CDR1 SGHAT and CDR2 FQNNGV come from the germline V gene. This CDR3 has 15 residues. The ends lost 0 bases at V and 3 bases at J; junction bases unmatched: 4. DNA of the CDR3: TGTGCCAGCAGCTTAGATGCGGGGGGCTACTACGAGCAGTACTTC. It specifies CASSLDAGGYYEQYF.

The V gene is TRBV12-5, the J gene TRBJ1-1, with unresolved D. The germline gives CDR1 LGHNT, CDR2 FRNRAP. Trimming took 7 bases from V and 0 from J, leaving 15 bases between them. This CDR3 is built from 15 residues. CDR3 nucleotides: TGTGCTAGTGCTTACGACGGGGAGATGAACACTGAAGCTTTCTTT. It yields the protein CASAYDGEMNTEAFF.

The V and J genes are TRBV19 and TRBJ1-1; D gene unclear. Trimming shortened V by 8 bases and J by 10 bases, and 20 bases separated the two germline ends. CDR1 is LNHDA, CDR2 SQIVND, per germline (reference sequence). The length of the CDR3 is 13 residues. The CDR3 region is CASSPTGKGGAFF. In DNA, the CDR3 is TGTGCCAGTTCCCCGACTGGAAAAGGAGGAGCTTTCTTT.